Listed below are T cell receptor beta chains from one sample, sequenced in a study of blood T cells in healthy people across ages. TCRdb fed the 5' RACE reads into MiXCR, producing one record per CDR3 protein. This sample has about 1,500,000 distinct CDR3 sequences, with 35% to 45% found just once. Sequenced material: blood. All receptors come from a young woman in good health. CDR3s include the opening cysteine and the closing phenylalanine or tryptophan. Each record gives: J gene, D gene, V gene, clone size, CDR3 protein, CDR3 DNA. The D gene is left open where the match is weak. Size tells how often a clone was seen (once, few, many) or the class of an expanded clone, and some rows leave it out.

j_gene: TRBJ2-5
d_gene: NA
v_gene: TRBV12-3/TRBV12-4
abundance: NA
CDR3aa: CASSWLGEQETQYF
CDR3nt: TGTGCCAGCAGTTGGTTAGGCGAACAAGAGACCCAGTACTTC

j_gene: TRBJ2-5
d_gene: NA
v_gene: TRBV29-1
abundance: NA
CDR3aa: CSVVVRETQYF
CDR3nt: TGCAGCGTTGTGGTCCGGGAGACCCAGTACTTC

j_gene: TRBJ2-6
d_gene: NA
v_gene: TRBV10-3
abundance: NA
CDR3aa: CAISEYPVAAGANVLTF
CDR3nt: TGTGCCATCAGTGAGTACCCCGTCGCCGCTGGGGCCAACGTCCTGACTTTC

j_gene: TRBJ2-4
d_gene: NA
v_gene: TRBV12-3/TRBV12-4
abundance: many
CDR3aa: CASSLVNIQYF
CDR3nt: TGTGCCAGCAGTTTAGTAAACATTCAGTACTTC

j_gene: TRBJ1-1
d_gene: NA
v_gene: TRBV25-1
abundance: few
CDR3aa: CASSEYFGGTEAFF
CDR3nt: TGTGCCAGCAGTGAATATTTCGGAGGCACTGAAGCTTTCTTT

j_gene: TRBJ2-5
d_gene: NA
v_gene: TRBV18
abundance: once
CDR3aa: CASSPGEFQETQYF
CDR3nt: TGTGCCAGCTCACCCGGCGAGTTCCAAGAGACCCAGTACTTC

j_gene: TRBJ2-4
d_gene: TRBD2
v_gene: TRBV13
abundance: NA
CDR3aa: CASSLTREVSKNIQYF
CDR3nt: TGTGCCAGCAGCTTAACGCGGGAGGTGTCCAAAAACATTCAGTACTTC

j_gene: TRBJ2-3
d_gene: TRBD2
v_gene: TRBV9
abundance: few
CDR3aa: CASTPTSGGATDTQYF
CDR3nt: TGTGCCAGCACCCCGACTAGCGGGGGGGCAACAGATACGCAGTATTTT

j_gene: TRBJ2-5
d_gene: TRBD2
v_gene: TRBV5-1
abundance: few
CDR3aa: CASSPHGTSEETQYF
CDR3nt: TGCGCCAGCAGCCCGCACGGAACTAGCGAAGAGACCCAGTACTTC

j_gene: TRBJ2-1
d_gene: NA
v_gene: TRBV28
abundance: few
CDR3aa: CASSPAGAGGGNEQFF
CDR3nt: TGTGCCAGCAGCCCAGCAGGAGCAGGTGGAGGCAATGAGCAGTTCTTC

j_gene: TRBJ1-2
d_gene: NA
v_gene: TRBV12-5
abundance: few
CDR3aa: CASGSNGQKNYGYTF
CDR3nt: TGTGCTAGTGGTTCGAACGGACAGAAGAACTATGGCTACACCTTC

j_gene: TRBJ1-4
d_gene: TRBD1
v_gene: TRBV4-1
abundance: NA
CDR3aa: CASSQAATGSGEKLFF
CDR3nt: TGCGCCAGCAGCCAAGCGGCGACAGGGAGTGGAGAAAAACTGTTTTTT

j_gene: TRBJ1-2
d_gene: NA
v_gene: TRBV7-3
abundance: few
CDR3aa: CASSLTPGDYGYTF
CDR3nt: TGTGCCAGCAGCTTAACCCCAGGCGACTATGGCTACACCTTC

j_gene: TRBJ2-7
d_gene: NA
v_gene: TRBV7-2
abundance: NA
CDR3aa: CASSTSPYEQYF
CDR3nt: TGTGCCAGCAGCACAAGCCCCTACGAGCAGTACTTC

j_gene: TRBJ2-7
d_gene: NA
v_gene: TRBV28
abundance: few
CDR3aa: CASSPIGGSYEQYF
CDR3nt: TGTGCCAGCAGCCCCATCGGGGGCTCCTACGAGCAGTACTTC

j_gene: TRBJ2-7
d_gene: TRBD2
v_gene: TRBV6-1
abundance: NA
CDR3aa: CASRGLAGGPRDEQYF
CDR3nt: TGTGCCAGCAGGGGACTAGCGGGAGGGCCTAGGGACGAGCAGTACTTC

j_gene: TRBJ2-7
d_gene: NA
v_gene: TRBV9
abundance: NA
CDR3aa: CASSARGAQEPQYF
CDR3nt: TGTGCCAGCAGCGCAAGGGGGGCACAAGAGCCCCAGTACTTC

j_gene: TRBJ2-5
d_gene: TRBD1
v_gene: TRBV5-1
abundance: few
CDR3aa: CASSSGQGTAQYF
CDR3nt: TGCGCCAGCAGCTCGGGACAGGGAACGGCCCAGTACTTC

j_gene: TRBJ2-6
d_gene: NA
v_gene: TRBV29-1
abundance: NA
CDR3aa: CSERDNPGANVLTF
CDR3nt: TGCAGCGAGCGAGACAACCCTGGGGCCAACGTCCTGACTTTC

j_gene: TRBJ2-5
d_gene: NA
v_gene: TRBV12-3/TRBV12-4
abundance: NA
CDR3aa: CASSRLEQQETQYF
CDR3nt: TGTGCCAGCAGTCGGCTTGAACAGCAAGAGACCCAGTACTTC

j_gene: TRBJ2-7
d_gene: NA
v_gene: TRBV7-9
abundance: NA
CDR3aa: CASVGLKQYF
CDR3nt: TGTGCCAGCGTTGGATTGAAGCAGTACTTC

j_gene: TRBJ2-1
d_gene: TRBD2
v_gene: TRBV20-1
abundance: few
CDR3aa: CSARDAPRGVLAGFEQFF
CDR3nt: TGCAGTGCTAGAGACGCTCCTCGGGGGGTTCTAGCGGGGTTTGAGCAGTTCTTC

j_gene: TRBJ2-1
d_gene: NA
v_gene: TRBV27
abundance: NA
CDR3aa: CASTASGKNEQFF
CDR3nt: TGTGCCAGCACCGCCTCGGGGAAGAATGAGCAGTTCTTC

j_gene: TRBJ1-1
d_gene: NA
v_gene: TRBV10-3
abundance: NA
CDR3aa: CAISELSAEAFF
CDR3nt: TGTGCCATCAGTGAACTGAGCGCTGAAGCTTTCTTT

j_gene: TRBJ2-3
d_gene: TRBD2
v_gene: TRBV7-6
abundance: few
CDR3aa: CASSPTGLAVSTDTQYF
CDR3nt: TGTGCCAGCAGCCCGACGGGACTAGCGGTTAGCACAGATACGCAGTATTTT

j_gene: TRBJ2-3
d_gene: TRBD2
v_gene: TRBV28
abundance: NA
CDR3aa: CASIDGQLLAGGEDTQYF
CDR3nt: TGTGCCAGCATAGATGGACAGCTACTAGCGGGGGGGGAAGATACGCAGTATTTT

j_gene: TRBJ2-1
d_gene: TRBD2
v_gene: TRBV7-2
abundance: few
CDR3aa: CASSPRLAGQTYNEQFF
CDR3nt: TGTGCCAGCAGCCCACGACTAGCGGGACAAACATACAATGAGCAGTTCTTC

j_gene: TRBJ2-3
d_gene: NA
v_gene: TRBV6-2/TRBV6-3
abundance: NA
CDR3aa: CASTYSGSSPTDTQYF
CDR3nt: TGTGCCAGCACCTATAGCGGCTCATCCCCCACAGATACGCAGTATTTT

j_gene: TRBJ2-3
d_gene: NA
v_gene: TRBV7-6
abundance: NA
CDR3aa: CASSLLTDTDTQYF
CDR3nt: TGTGCCAGCAGCTTGTTGACGGACACAGATACGCAGTATTTT

j_gene: TRBJ2-6
d_gene: NA
v_gene: TRBV9
abundance: NA
CDR3aa: CASSGRGSSGANVLTF
CDR3nt: TGTGCCAGCAGCGGCCGGGGAAGCTCTGGGGCCAACGTCCTGACTTTC

j_gene: TRBJ1-2
d_gene: NA
v_gene: TRBV21-1
abundance: NA
CDR3aa: CASSKVPELNYGYTF
CDR3nt: TGTGCCAGCAGCAAAGTTCCGGAGCTTAACTATGGCTACACCTTC

j_gene: TRBJ2-1
d_gene: NA
v_gene: TRBV2
abundance: NA
CDR3aa: CASRRRDSNNEQFF
CDR3nt: TGTGCCAGCAGACGGCGGGACAGCAACAATGAGCAGTTCTTC

j_gene: TRBJ1-2
d_gene: NA
v_gene: TRBV11-1
abundance: few
CDR3aa: CASSLISGYGYTF
CDR3nt: TGTGCCAGCAGCTTAATCTCAGGGTATGGCTACACCTTC

j_gene: TRBJ1-4
d_gene: NA
v_gene: TRBV15
abundance: few
CDR3aa: CATSRVFFLGERGEKLFF
CDR3nt: TGTGCCACCAGCAGAGTTTTTTTTCTTGGGGAGCGCGGGGAAAAACTGTTTTTT